These 4 T cell receptor beta chains originate from one sample sequenced in a study of blood T cell repertoires in COVID-19. Produced via immunoSEQ multiplex PCR; TCRdb's table is partial and in-frame only. The sample consists of roughly 150,000 clones, around 81% of them appearing once. Material: peripheral blood. The receptors were gathered from a man between 70 and 80 years old with active or convalescent COVID-19.

CDR3 in amino acids: CASSSGGTGMSQETQYF. For the CDR3, the DNA is TGTGCCAGCTCATCAGGGGGGACAGGGATGTCCCAAGAGACCCAGTACTTC. V usage is TRBV18 and J usage is TRBJ2-5, with 9 bases matching TRBD1. The CDR3 has 17 residues. V lost 5 bases and J lost 1; bases outside the gene matches: 11. Germline values: CDR1 KGHSH, CDR2 LQKENI.

Written as DNA, the CDR3 is TGTGCCAGCTCACCCTCGGGACAAAGGCCGAACACTGAAGCTTTCTTT. Encoded protein: CASSPSGQRPNTEAFF. The V call is TRBV18, the J call TRBJ1-1; weak D call: TRBD1 (6 bases). Germline CDR1 KGHSH, CDR2 LQKENI. V gave up 3 bases and J gave up 1 base, with 15 bases separating them. The CDR3 loop spans 16 amino acids.

The chain couples TRBV7-8 to TRBJ2-3; a weak D match, TRBD1 (6 bases). The CDR3 is 16 amino acids. Germline CDR1 is SGHVS and CDR2 is FQNEAQ. With 2 bases removed from V and 0 bases from J, the gap between germline ends came to 12 bases. The chain's CDR3 is CASSLKGGFSTDTQYF. In DNA, the CDR3 is TGTGCCAGCAGCTTAAAAGGGGGTTTCAGCACAGATACGCAGTATTTT.

This clone was counted only a few times. The chain joins TRBV5-6 to TRBJ2-7; 7 bases fit TRBD2. Germline loops: CDR1 SGHDT, CDR2 YYEEEE. CDR3 size: 15 residues. The ends lost 3 bases at V and 1 base at J; junction bases unmatched: 7. The CDR3 here is CASSSGQAGSYEQYF. CDR3 nucleotides: TGTGCCAGCAGCTCGGGTCAAGCGGGGTCCTACGAGCAGTACTTC. Looking up the rest from reference TRBV5-6 and TRBJ2-7 gives the full variable domain: DAGVTQSPTHLIKTRGQQVTLRCSPKSGHDTVSWYQQALGQGPQFIFQYYEEEERQRGNFPDRFSGHQFPNYSSELNVNALLLGDSALYLCASSSGQAGSYEQYFGPGTRLTVT.